Presented here are 15 T cell receptor beta chains from one specimen sequenced in a study of blood T cell repertoires in COVID-19. The protocol was immunoSEQ multiplex PCR, while the TCRdb copy is restricted to in-frame clones and leaves out a portion. The sample contains approximately 49,000 clones, roughly 84% of which appear only once. Sequenced: peripheral blood. Source of these receptors: a man aged 50 to 60 with acute or convalescent COVID-19.

This sequence joins TRBV24-1 and TRBJ2-3, with TRBD2 matching 10 bases. The CDR3 is 15 amino acids. Germline-derived CDR1 and CDR2 are KGHDR and SFDVKD. V was clipped by 9 bases and J by 2 bases; unmatched bases: 7. The CDR3 DNA reads TGTGCCACCGGACTAGCGGAGACGTCCACAGATACGCAGTATTTT. Protein sequence: CATGLAETSTDTQYF.

V is TRBV20-1 and J is TRBJ1-2; D not certain. CDR3 size: 10 residues. Trimming took off 7 bases at V and 7 bases at J, with 10 bases between the two ends. Germline assignment: CDR1 DFQATT and CDR2 SNEGSKA (reference sequence). CDR3 protein: CSDQEAGYTF. As DNA, the CDR3 is TGCAGTGACCAGGAGGCTGGCTACACCTTC.

The chain is built from TRBV28 and TRBJ1-2; 8 bases fit TRBD1. The junction had 5 bases not matched to a gene; V was cut back by 4 bases and J by 4 bases. Germline V CDR1 and CDR2: MDHEN, SYDVKM. The CDR3 is 14 amino acids. As DNA, the CDR3 is TGTGCCAGCAGTTCTCAGGGGGCAGGCTATGGCTACACCTTC. As protein: CASSSQGAGYGYTF.

This sequence joins TRBV3-1 (or the pseudogene TRBV3-2) and TRBJ2-7, with 7 bases aligning to TRBD1. Per germline, CDR1 LGHDT and CDR2 YNNKEL (reference sequence). This CDR3 comprises 15 residues. The V segment lost 3 bases and the J segment 2 bases; nucleotides outside the gene matches: 7. DNA for the CDR3: TGTGCCAGCAGCCAGCCCGGGACAGCTGCCTACGAGCAGTACTTC. Protein sequence: CASSQPGTAAYEQYF.

This chain connects TRBV24-1 to TRBJ2-3, with 9 bases lining up with TRBD1. The germline gives CDR1 KGHDR, CDR2 SFDVKD. The ends lost 4 bases at V and 3 bases at J; junction bases unmatched: 7. CDR3 size: 16 residues. The CDR3 DNA reads as TGTGCCACCAGTGACCCAGGACAGGGGTGGACAGATACGCAGTATTTT. Translating it yields CATSDPGQGWTDTQYF.

In its sample, this clone is medium-sized. The rearrangement uses TRBV19 and TRBJ2-1, with D hard to call. Trimming removed 1 base at V and 0 bases at J, with 10 bases between. The CDR3 runs 16 residues. The germline gives CDR1 LNHDA, CDR2 SQIVND (reference sequence). As DNA, the CDR3 is TGTGCCAGTAGTATAGGGAGAAAAAGCTCCTACAATGAGCAGTTCTTC. Encoded protein: CASSIGRKSSYNEQFF.

The rearrangement uses TRBV28 and TRBJ1-2; 7 bases agree with TRBD1. J gave up 0 bases and V 7 bases, and 2 bases lay outside the gene matches. The CDR3 is 13 amino acids. Germline V gene sequence: CDR1 MDHEN, CDR2 SYDVKM. CDR3 coding DNA: TGTGCCAGCAATACAGGGGCTAACTATGGCTACACCTTC. Translated, it gives CASNTGANYGYTF.

The V gene is TRBV5-4, the J gene TRBJ2-2; D unresolved. Between the trimmed V and J ends, which lost 4 bases and 8 bases, there was a span of 12 bases. This CDR3 has 13 amino acids. Germline CDR1 reads SGHNT; CDR2 reads YYREEE (reference sequence). The CDR3 protein is CASSRYTDGELFF. The CDR3 DNA is TGTGCCAGCAGCCGTTATACAGATGGGGAGCTGTTTTTT.

The V gene is TRBV5-1, the J gene TRBJ2-2; 8 bases are a match to TRBD1. CDR3 size: 15 residues. Germline V gene data show CDR1 as SGHRS and CDR2 as YFSETQ. Unmatched junction bases numbered 3, after V lost 4 bases and J lost 1 base. CDR3 in amino acids: CASSLDRVNTGELFF. DNA of the CDR3: TGCGCCAGCAGCCTGGACAGGGTGAACACCGGGGAGCTGTTTTTT.

The rearrangement joins TRBV7-6 to TRBJ2-1, with TRBD2 matching 13 bases. CDR3 length: 16 amino acids. Germline loops: CDR1 SGHVS, CDR2 FNYEAQ. J lost 7 bases, V lost 4 bases, and 7 bases had no gene match. The CDR3 coding sequence is TGTGCCAGCAGCTCTTGGACTAGCGGGAGATATAATGAGCAGTTCTTC. Its protein is CASSSWTSGRYNEQFF.

J is TRBJ1-2 and V is TRBV14; tentatively, D is TRBD1 (6 bases). Trimming removed 4 bases from V and 7 bases from J, with 19 bases in between. The CDR3 length is 15 residues. The V gene's germline CDR1 is SGHDN and CDR2 FVKESK. CDR3 coding DNA: TGTGCCAGCAGCCCTCGTTCCGGGACACTTCTTGGCTACACCTTC. Its protein product is CASSPRSGTLLGYTF.

This chain joins TRBV6-2 or TRBV6-3 and TRBJ2-3; unclear D gene. V lost 3 bases, J lost 5 bases, and 9 bases lay in between. This CDR3 comprises 13 residues. Germline CDR1 MNHEY, CDR2 SVGEGT. The CDR3, as DNA: TGTGCCAGCAGTTATTTTAGAGGAGATACGCAGTATTTT. Its translation is CASSYFRGDTQYF.

Turning to this clone: One junction end does not reproduce the germline sequence, and a read error may be involved. This sequence joins TRBV15 and TRBJ2-1; D is unresolved. Germline V gene data show CDR1 as LNHNV and CDR2 as YYDKDF (reference sequence). The CDR3 totals 15 residues. DNA for the CDR3: TGTGCCACCAGCCGAGACGGTCGGGTATTCAATGAGCAGTTCTTC. The encoded protein is CATSRDGRVFNEQFF. The entire variable domain, with the rest obtained from reference TRBV15 and TRBJ2-1, is as follows: DAMVIQNPRYQVTQFGKPVTLSCSQTLNHNVMYWYQQKSSQAPKLLFHYYDKDFNNEADTPDNFQSRRPNTSFCFLDIRSPGLGDTAMYLCATSRDGRVFNEQFFGPGTRLTVL.

The chain has TRBV14 and TRBJ1-4; D is unclear. Trimming removed 2 bases at V and 5 bases at J, with 9 bases between. Germline V gene lookup returns CDR1 SGHDN and CDR2 FVKESK. The CDR3 runs 14 residues. The CDR3 is CASSQFMTNEKLFF. Here the CDR3 DNA reads TGTGCCAGCAGCCAATTCATGACAAATGAAAAACTGTTTTTT. Filled out from reference TRBV14 and TRBJ1-4, the complete variable domain reads EAGVTQFPSHSVIEKGQTVTLRCDPISGHDNLYWYRRVMGKEIKFLLHFVKESKQDESGMPNNRFLAERTGGTYSTLKVQPAELEDSGVYFCASSQFMTNEKLFFGSGTQLSVL.

CDR3 in DNA: TGTGCCAGTAGTATATCCTACTACTCCACAGATACGCAGTATTTT. Protein: CASSISYYSTDTQYF. The gene calls are TRBV19 and TRBJ2-3; D is uncertain. Trimming removed 2 bases at V and 2 bases at J, with 11 bases between. In germline, CDR1 is LNHDA, CDR2 SQIVND (reference sequence). The CDR3 totals 15 residues.